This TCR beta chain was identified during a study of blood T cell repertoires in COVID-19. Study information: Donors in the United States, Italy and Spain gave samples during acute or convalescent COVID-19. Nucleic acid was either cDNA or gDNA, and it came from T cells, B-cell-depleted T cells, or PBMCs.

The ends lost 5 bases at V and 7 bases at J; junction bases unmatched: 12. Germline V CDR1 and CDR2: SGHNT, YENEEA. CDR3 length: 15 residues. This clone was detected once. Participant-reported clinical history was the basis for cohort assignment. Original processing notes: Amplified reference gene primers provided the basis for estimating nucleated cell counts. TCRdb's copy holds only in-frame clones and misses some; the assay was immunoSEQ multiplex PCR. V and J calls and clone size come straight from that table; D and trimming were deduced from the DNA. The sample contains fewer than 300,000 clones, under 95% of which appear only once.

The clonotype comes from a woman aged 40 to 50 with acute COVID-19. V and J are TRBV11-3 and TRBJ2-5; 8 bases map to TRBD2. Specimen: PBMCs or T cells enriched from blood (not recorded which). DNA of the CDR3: TGTGCCAGCAGCGTGATCGGTCAACGGGGGGGGACCCAGTACTTC. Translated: CASSVIGQRGGTQYF.